The 5 T cell receptor beta chains in this list originate from one sample, sequenced in a study of radiotherapy plus CTLA-4 blockade in lung cancer. Sequencing used immunoSEQ multiplex PCR; TCRdb keeps in-frame clones, though not all of them. The top ten hold more than 13% of the sample, which has about 91,000 clones, less than 80% seen once. Specimen: peripheral blood, collected from a patient treated with radiotherapy plus ipilimumab. These receptors came from a human donor with non-small cell lung cancer that progressed on radiotherapy plus ipilimumab.

The rearrangement uses TRBV5-1 and TRBJ1-5; maybe TRBD1 (5 bases). V lost 4 bases, J lost 4 bases, and 24 bases lay in between. The CDR3 extends over 18 amino acids. Germline V gives CDR1 SGHRS, CDR2 YFSETQ. The CDR3 DNA is TGCGCCAGCAGCCGGAACCTACGGGACCCGGAGGTAAATCAGCCCCAGCATTTT. Translating gives CASSRNLRDPEVNQPQHF.

This clone has a single count. This chain joins TRBV19 and TRBJ2-1; possible D gene TRBD1, 5 bases. CDR1 and CDR2 from the germline V gene are LNHDA and SQIVND (reference sequence). Trimming shortened V by 8 bases and J by 2 bases, and 13 bases separated the two germline ends. The CDR3 is 14 amino acids. The CDR3 loop reads CASRAGLTYNEQFF. CDR3 DNA sequence: TGTGCCAGTCGGGCAGGGCTTACCTACAATGAGCAGTTCTTC. The full variable domain, rest sourced from reference TRBV19 and TRBJ2-1, is DGGITQSPKYLFRKEGQNVTLSCEQNLNHDAMYWYRQDPGQGLRLIYYSQIVNDFQKGDIAEGYSVSREKKESFPLTVTSAQKNPTAFYLCASRAGLTYNEQFFGPGTRLTVL.

The chain is built from TRBV28 and TRBJ2-1; D not certain. V was cut by 6 bases and J by 4 bases, with 16 bases left in between. CDR1 is MDHEN, CDR2 SYDVKM, per germline. CDR3 length: 15 amino acids. The CDR3 loop is CASRVGDGVYNEQFF. CDR3 nucleotides: TGTGCCAGCAGGGTAGGCGACGGAGTTTACAATGAGCAGTTCTTC.

This clone was seen a single time. This rearrangement joins TRBV6-1 to TRBJ2-1, with D perhaps TRBD1 (6 bases). This CDR3 spans 15 amino acids. Germline CDR1 is MNHNS and CDR2 is SASEGT. V was clipped by 1 base and J by 4 bases, with 11 bases between them. CDR3 residues: CASSEGGTRYNEQFF. In DNA, the CDR3 is TGTGCCAGCAGTGAAGGGGGGACACGGTACAATGAGCAGTTCTTC.

The CDR3: CASSTRGEQFF. CDR3 DNA sequence: TGTGCCAGCAGCACCAGGGGTGAGCAGTTCTTC. The V gene is TRBV7-8, the J gene TRBJ2-1; a weak D match, TRBD1 (6 bases). There are 11 residues in the CDR3. The germline CDR1 and CDR2 sequences are SGHVS and FQNEAQ. Deletions cut 5 bases from V and 9 bases from J, with 8 bases between.